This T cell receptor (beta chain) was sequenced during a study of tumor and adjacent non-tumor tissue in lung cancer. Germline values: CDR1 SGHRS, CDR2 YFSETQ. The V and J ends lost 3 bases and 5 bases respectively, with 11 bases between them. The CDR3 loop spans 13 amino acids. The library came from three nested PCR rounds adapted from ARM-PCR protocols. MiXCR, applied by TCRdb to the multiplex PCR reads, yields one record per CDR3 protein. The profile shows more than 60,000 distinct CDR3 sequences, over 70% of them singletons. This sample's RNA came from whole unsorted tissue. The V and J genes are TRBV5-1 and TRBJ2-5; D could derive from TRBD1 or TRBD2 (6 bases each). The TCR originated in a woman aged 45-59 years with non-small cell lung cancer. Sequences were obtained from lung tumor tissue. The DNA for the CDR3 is TGCGCCAGCAGCTCGGGGGCAAACGAGACCCAGTACTTC. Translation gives CASSSGANETQYF.